The T cell receptor beta chain under discussion was sequenced for a study of T cell responses to AZD1222 COVID-19 vaccine. Notes on the study in general: Vaccine-related CD4 TCRs covered spike, predominating at 160-218 and 743-854. With two AZD1222 doses given, Spike-specific TCR breadth and depth both rose. Just a handful of people given AZD1222 tested seropositive at baseline. Donors skewed white British and female; clonal diversity was possibly underestimated.

Worth noting for this clone: As yet, its antigen is unknown.

Only in-frame clones appear in the TCRdb table, and some are missing; sequencing was by immunoSEQ multiplex PCR. The sample consists of around 140,000 clones, approximately 91% of them appearing once. The receptor was isolated from an adult in good health. The specimen was peripheral blood, collected on day 0 of AZD1222 vaccination.

The CDR3 DNA reads as TGTGCCAGCACCCGTAGCGGGAGAGGGAGCTACGAGCAGTACTTC. It specifies CASTRSGRGSYEQYF. The chain recombines TRBV5-4 with TRBJ2-7, with 9 bases lining up with TRBD2. Looked up from germline, CDR1 is SGHNT and CDR2 is YYREEE (reference sequence). This CDR3 has 15 residues. After removal of 6 bases from V and 3 bases from J, the junction contained 10 bases not matched to a gene.